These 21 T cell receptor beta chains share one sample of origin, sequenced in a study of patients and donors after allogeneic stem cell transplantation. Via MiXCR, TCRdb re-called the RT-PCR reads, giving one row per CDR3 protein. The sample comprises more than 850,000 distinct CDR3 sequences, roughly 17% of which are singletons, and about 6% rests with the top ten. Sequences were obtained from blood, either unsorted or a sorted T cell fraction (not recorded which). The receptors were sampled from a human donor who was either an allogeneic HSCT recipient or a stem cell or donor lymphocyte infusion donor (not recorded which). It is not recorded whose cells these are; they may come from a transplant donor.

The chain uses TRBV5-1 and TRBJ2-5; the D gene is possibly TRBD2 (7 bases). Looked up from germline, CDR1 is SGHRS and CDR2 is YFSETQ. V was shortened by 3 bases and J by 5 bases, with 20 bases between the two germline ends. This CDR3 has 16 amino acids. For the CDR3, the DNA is TGCGCCAGCAGCTCAAATGTGGCGGGGGCCCAGGAGACCCAGTACTTC. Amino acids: CASSSNVAGAQETQYF.

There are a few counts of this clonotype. DNA for the CDR3: TGTGCCAGCAGACTCGAGTGCAGGAAGAAGGGCAATCAGCCCCAGCATTTT. This codes for CASRLECRKKGNQPQHF. The J gene is TRBJ1-5, the V gene TRBV21-1. TRBV21-1 corresponds to a pseudogene. This CDR3 spans 17 amino acids.

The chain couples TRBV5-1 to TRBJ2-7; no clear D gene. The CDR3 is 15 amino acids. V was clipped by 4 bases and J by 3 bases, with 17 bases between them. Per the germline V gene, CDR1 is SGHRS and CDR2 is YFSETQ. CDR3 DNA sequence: TGCGCCAGCAGCCCGGCCGTGGGCTCGTTCTACGAGCAGTACTTC. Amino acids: CASSPAVGSFYEQYF.

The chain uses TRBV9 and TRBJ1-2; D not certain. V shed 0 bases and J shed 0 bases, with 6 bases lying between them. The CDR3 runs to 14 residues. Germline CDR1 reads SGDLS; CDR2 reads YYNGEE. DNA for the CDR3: TGTGCCAGCAGCGTAGCGGCAGCTAACTATGGCTACACCTTC. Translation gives CASSVAAANYGYTF.

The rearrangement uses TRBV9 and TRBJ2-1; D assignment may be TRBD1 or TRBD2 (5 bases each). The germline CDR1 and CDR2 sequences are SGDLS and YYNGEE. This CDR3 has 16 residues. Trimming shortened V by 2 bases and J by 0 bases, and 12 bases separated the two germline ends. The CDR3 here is CASSVKGTSSYNEQFF. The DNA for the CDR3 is TGTGCCAGCAGCGTTAAGGGGACGAGCTCCTACAATGAGCAGTTCTTC.

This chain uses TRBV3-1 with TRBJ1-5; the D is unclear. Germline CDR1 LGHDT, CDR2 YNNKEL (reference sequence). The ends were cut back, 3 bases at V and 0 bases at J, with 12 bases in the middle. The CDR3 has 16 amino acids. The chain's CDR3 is CASSHHGLNSNQPQHF. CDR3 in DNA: TGTGCCAGCAGCCATCACGGACTGAATAGCAATCAGCCCCAGCATTTT.

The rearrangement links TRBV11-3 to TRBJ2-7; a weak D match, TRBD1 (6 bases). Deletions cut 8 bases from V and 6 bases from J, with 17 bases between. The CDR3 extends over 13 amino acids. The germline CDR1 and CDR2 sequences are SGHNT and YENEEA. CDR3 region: CASCERNRAEQYF. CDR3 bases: TGTGCCAGCTGCGAGAGGAACAGGGCCGAGCAGTACTTC.

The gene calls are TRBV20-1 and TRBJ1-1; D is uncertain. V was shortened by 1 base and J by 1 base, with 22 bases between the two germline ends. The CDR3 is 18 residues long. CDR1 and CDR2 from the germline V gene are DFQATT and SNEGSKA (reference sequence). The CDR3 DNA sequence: TGCAGTGCTAGAGTTCCCGGAGGGAAGTGGCAGGCGAACACTGAAGCTTTCTTT. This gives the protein CSARVPGGKWQANTEAFF.

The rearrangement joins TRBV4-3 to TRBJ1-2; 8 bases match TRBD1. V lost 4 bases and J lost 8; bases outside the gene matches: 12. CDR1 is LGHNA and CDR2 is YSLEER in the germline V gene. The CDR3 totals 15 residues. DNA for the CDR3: TGCGCCAGCAGCCTACGTGTGGACAGGGAAGGCGGCTACACCTTC. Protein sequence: CASSLRVDREGGYTF.

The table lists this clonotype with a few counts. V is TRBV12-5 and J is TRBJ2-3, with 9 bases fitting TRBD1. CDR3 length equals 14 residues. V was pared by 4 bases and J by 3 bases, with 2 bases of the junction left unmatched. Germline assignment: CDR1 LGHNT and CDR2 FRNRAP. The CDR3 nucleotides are TGTGCTAGTGGTTGGACAGGGGCGACAGATACGCAGTATTTT. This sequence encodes CASGWTGATDTQYF.

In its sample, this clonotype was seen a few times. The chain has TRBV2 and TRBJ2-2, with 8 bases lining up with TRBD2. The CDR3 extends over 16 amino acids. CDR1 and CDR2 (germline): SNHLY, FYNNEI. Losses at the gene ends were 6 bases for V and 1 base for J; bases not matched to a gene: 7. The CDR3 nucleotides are TGTGCCAGCAGGACGGCGGCGGGAGGGAACACCGGGGAGCTGTTTTTT. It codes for CASRTAAGGNTGELFF.

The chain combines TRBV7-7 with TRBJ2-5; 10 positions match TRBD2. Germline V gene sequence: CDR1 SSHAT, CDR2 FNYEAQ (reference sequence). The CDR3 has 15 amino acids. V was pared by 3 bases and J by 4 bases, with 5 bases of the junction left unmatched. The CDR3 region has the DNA TGTGCCAGCAGCTTCCGAAAGCGGGAGGGAGAGACCCAGTACTTC. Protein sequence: CASSFRKREGETQYF.

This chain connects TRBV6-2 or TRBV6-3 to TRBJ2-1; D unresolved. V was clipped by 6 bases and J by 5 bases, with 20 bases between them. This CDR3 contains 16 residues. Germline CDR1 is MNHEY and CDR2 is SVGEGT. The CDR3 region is CASRRADKANDNEQFF. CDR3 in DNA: TGTGCCAGCAGACGAGCCGACAAGGCCAATGACAATGAGCAGTTCTTC.

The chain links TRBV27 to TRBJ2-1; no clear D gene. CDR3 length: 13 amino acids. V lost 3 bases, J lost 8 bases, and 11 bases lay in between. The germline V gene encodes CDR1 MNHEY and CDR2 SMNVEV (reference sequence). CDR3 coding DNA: TGTGCCAGCAGTTTCTCTCCTCCCGATGAGCAGTTCTTC. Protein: CASSFSPPDEQFF.

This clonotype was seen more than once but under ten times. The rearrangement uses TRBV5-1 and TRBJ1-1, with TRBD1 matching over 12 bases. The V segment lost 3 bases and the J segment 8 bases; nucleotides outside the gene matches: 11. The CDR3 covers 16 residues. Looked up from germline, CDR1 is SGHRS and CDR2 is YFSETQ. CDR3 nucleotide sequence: TGCGCCAGCAGCTCGACACTCTCCGGGACAGGGGGCGAAGCTTTCTTT. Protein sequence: CASSSTLSGTGGEAFF.

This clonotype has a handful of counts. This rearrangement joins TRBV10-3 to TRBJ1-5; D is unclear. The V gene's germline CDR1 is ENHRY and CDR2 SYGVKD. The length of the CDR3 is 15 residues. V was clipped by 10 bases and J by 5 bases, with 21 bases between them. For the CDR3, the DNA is TGTGCCAGCAGCTCCGGGAGGGATGGATATCAGCCCCAGCATTTT. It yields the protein CASSSGRDGYQPQHF.

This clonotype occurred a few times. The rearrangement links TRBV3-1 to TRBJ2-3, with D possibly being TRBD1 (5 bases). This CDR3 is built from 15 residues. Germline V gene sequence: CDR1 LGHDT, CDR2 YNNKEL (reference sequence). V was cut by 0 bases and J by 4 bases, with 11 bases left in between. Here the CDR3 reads CASSQDPRVADTQYF. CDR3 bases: TGTGCCAGCAGCCAAGATCCCAGGGTCGCAGATACGCAGTATTTT.

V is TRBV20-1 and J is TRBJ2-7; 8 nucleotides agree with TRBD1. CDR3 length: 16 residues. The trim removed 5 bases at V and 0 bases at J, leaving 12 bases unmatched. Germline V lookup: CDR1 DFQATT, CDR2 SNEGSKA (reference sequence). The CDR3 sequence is CSAGSPPGQVSYEQYF. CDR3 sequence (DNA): TGCAGTGCTGGCTCCCCACCGGGACAGGTCTCCTACGAGCAGTACTTC.

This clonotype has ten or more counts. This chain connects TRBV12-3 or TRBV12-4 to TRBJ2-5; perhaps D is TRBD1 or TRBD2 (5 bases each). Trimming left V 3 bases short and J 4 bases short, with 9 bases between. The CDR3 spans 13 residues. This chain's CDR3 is CASSLGVRETQYF. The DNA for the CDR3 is TGTGCCAGCAGTTTGGGGGTCCGAGAGACCCAGTACTTC.

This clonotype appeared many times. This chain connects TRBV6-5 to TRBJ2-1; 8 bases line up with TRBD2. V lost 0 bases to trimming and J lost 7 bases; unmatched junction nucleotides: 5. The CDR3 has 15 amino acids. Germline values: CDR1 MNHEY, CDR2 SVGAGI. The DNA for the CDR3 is TGTGCCAGCAGTTACTCGCGGGAGGCATCAAATGAGCAGTTCTTC. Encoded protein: CASSYSREASNEQFF.

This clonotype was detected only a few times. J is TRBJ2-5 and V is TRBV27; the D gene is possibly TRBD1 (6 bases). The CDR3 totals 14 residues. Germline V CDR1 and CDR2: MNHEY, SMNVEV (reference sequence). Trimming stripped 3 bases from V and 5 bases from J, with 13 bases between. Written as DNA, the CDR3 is TGTGCCAGCAGTTTGGCAGTCACAGGGGAGACCCAGTACTTC. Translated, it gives CASSLAVTGETQYF.